These 18 T cell receptor beta chains came from one sample sequenced in a study of human T cells and chemical hapten exposure (dated by TCRdb to 2020 to 2022). The meaning of the sample's time point label: pre-sensitization, week 0. Sample treatment or condition, as interpreted from the label and publication: therapeutic diphenylcyclopropenone sensitization with weekly scalp DPC. The library came from RACE. The sequencer listed for this sample is NextSeq 500. TCRdb reprocessed the public reads (quality trimming at Q25 with fastp, clone calling with MiXCR) and kept in-frame beta chains. Every CDR3 protein is listed once, alongside the most common genes and DNA of its rows. A total of 40,000 to 50,000 distinct CDR3 sequences appear in this sample, around 12% of them only once. The top ten hold under 7.5% of the sample. The starting material was whole blood, obtained in connection with sensitization to the hapten diphenylcyclopropenone (DPC). These receptors all come from a woman aged 25 to 39 with alopecia areata. Some clones in this sample may be carry-over from other donors' samples.

This clonotype appeared many times. The chain combines TRBV7-6 with TRBJ2-5; weak D call: TRBD1 (6 bases). The CDR3 loop spans 15 amino acids. The V and J ends lost 5 bases and 9 bases respectively, with 22 bases between them. Germline CDR1 reads SGHVS; CDR2 reads FNYEAQ. CDR3 sequence: CASSRQDSTGWAQYF. CDR3 DNA: TGTGCCAGCAGCCGCCAGGACAGCACGGGTTGGGCCCAGTACTTC.

This clonotype has just a few counts. The rearrangement links TRBV5-8 to TRBJ1-2, with D unresolved. V gave up 4 bases and J gave up 5 bases, with 15 bases separating them. Germline V CDR1 and CDR2: SGHTS, YDEGEE. This CDR3 has 14 residues. The CDR3 sequence is CASSGKRTRYGYTF. For the CDR3, the DNA is TGTGCCAGCAGCGGGAAGAGGACTCGTTATGGCTACACCTTC.

Ten or more counts support this clonotype. The chain recombines TRBV12-2 with TRBJ1-1. TRBV12-2 is described as a pseudogene. The CDR3 is made up of 16 amino acids. CDR3 in amino acids: CASRLAFRDLDTEAFF. In nucleotides, the CDR3 is TGTGCAAGTCGCTTAGCATTTAGGGATTTGGACACTGAAGCTTTCTTT.

The V gene is TRBV29-1, the J gene TRBJ2-7; 10 nucleotides line up with TRBD1. The V gene end was trimmed by 4 bases and the J gene end by 6 bases; junction bases not matched to a gene: 6. The CDR3 contains 13 residues. Per the germline V gene, CDR1 is SQVTM and CDR2 is ANQGSEA. CDR3 sequence: CSVAGTGDSEQYF. CDR3 coding DNA: TGCAGCGTTGCTGGGACAGGGGATTCCGAGCAGTACTTC.

This clonotype came up many times. This chain joins TRBV7-2 and TRBJ1-1; D is ambiguous. Germline V gene data show CDR1 as SGHTA and CDR2 as FQGNSA. The germline V and J ends were trimmed by 0 bases and 4 bases, with 3 bases remaining between them. This CDR3 comprises 12 residues. In DNA form, the CDR3 reads TGTGCCAGCAGCTTAGCGGGCACTGAAGCTTTCTTT. Its translation is CASSLAGTEAFF.

The chain employs TRBV5-1 and TRBJ2-1; D call uncertain. Germline assignment: CDR1 SGHRS and CDR2 YFSETQ. The CDR3 has 15 residues. V was clipped by 0 bases and J by 0 bases, with 7 bases between them. CDR3 nucleotides: TGCGCCAGCAGCTTGGCCTCGAGCTCCTACAATGAGCAGTTCTTC. Encoded protein: CASSLASSSYNEQFF.

In this sample, this clonotype turned up a few times. The gene calls are TRBV5-1 and TRBJ1-2; TRBD1 matches at 7 bases. The trim removed 4 bases at V and 2 bases at J, leaving 2 bases unmatched. The CDR3 is 13 amino acids. CDR1 and CDR2 (germline): SGHRS, YFSETQ. CDR3 protein: CASSVGQNYGYTF. The CDR3 DNA reads TGCGCCAGCAGCGTGGGACAGAACTATGGCTACACCTTC.

The chain links TRBV12-3 or TRBV12-4 to TRBJ1-1; possible D gene TRBD1, 6 bases. Trimming cost V 8 bases and J 8 bases, with 12 bases left between them. The CDR3 is made up of 11 amino acids. For the CDR3, the DNA is TGTGCCAGCGGGAGGACAGAAGAAGCTTTCTTT. Translating it yields CASGRTEEAFF.

This clonotype was seen at least ten times. This chain joins TRBV6-2 or TRBV6-3 and TRBJ2-7; D is uncertain. The V gene's germline CDR1 is MNHEY and CDR2 SVGEGT. V dropped 3 bases and J dropped 3 bases, with 3 bases sitting between them. This CDR3 is 11 amino acids long. The DNA for the CDR3 is TGTGCCAGCAGTTATTTCTACGAGCAGTACTTC. Translating gives CASSYFYEQYF.

The sample holds many counts of this clonotype. The chain has TRBV20-1 and TRBJ2-3; 9 nucleotides align to TRBD2. V was clipped by 0 bases and J by 2 bases; unmatched bases: 6. Germline assignment: CDR1 DFQATT and CDR2 SNEGSKA (reference sequence). This CDR3 contains 16 residues. The CDR3 DNA follows: TGCAGTGCTAGAGATCCACGGACTAGCGTCACAGATACGCAGTATTTT. Its protein product is CSARDPRTSVTDTQYF.

This clonotype was observed a handful of times. The chain is built from TRBV5-1 and TRBJ2-5, with TRBD1 matching 10 bases. Germline CDR1 and CDR2: SGHRS and YFSETQ. Trimming cost V 5 bases and J 4 bases; bases outside gene matches: 8. The CDR3 is 15 amino acids. The CDR3 loop is CASRPRDRGGETQYF. The CDR3 region has the DNA TGCGCCAGCAGACCCCGGGACAGGGGAGGAGAGACCCAGTACTTC.

This clonotype was picked up a small number of times. This chain uses TRBV6-1 with TRBJ1-4; TRBD1 is a possible D gene (5 bases). Deletions cut 6 bases from V and 9 bases from J, with 8 bases between. This CDR3 has 11 residues. Germline V gene sequence: CDR1 MNHNS, CDR2 SASEGT. The CDR3 here is CASRGVKKLFF. CDR3 nucleotide sequence: TGTGCCAGCAGGGGGGTGAAAAAACTGTTTTTT.

The sample holds many counts of this clonotype. The V gene is TRBV12-3 or TRBV12-4, the J gene TRBJ2-1; tentative D call: TRBD2 (6 bases). The V end lost 4 bases, the J end lost 1 base, and 17 bases lay between the germline ends. The CDR3 covers 17 residues. The CDR3 DNA follows: TGTGCCAGCAGTTATCGCGGGACCTCAAATTCCTACAATGAGCAGTTCTTC. It yields the protein CASSYRGTSNSYNEQFF.

This clonotype was detected many times. The V and J genes are TRBV29-1 and TRBJ2-5, with TRBD2 matching 7 bases. The CDR3 is made up of 15 amino acids. The V segment lost 0 bases and the J segment 5 bases; nucleotides outside the gene matches: 9. The germline CDR1 and CDR2 sequences are SQVTM and ANQGSEA. The CDR3 loop is CSVEDHGRPGETQYF. The CDR3 DNA reads TGCAGCGTTGAAGATCACGGGAGGCCCGGTGAGACCCAGTACTTC.

The chain recombines TRBV28 with TRBJ2-1; D gene uncertain. CDR1 and CDR2 (germline): MDHEN, SYDVKM. This CDR3 contains 13 residues. V gave up 4 bases and J gave up 5 bases, with 9 bases separating them. The CDR3 DNA reads as TGTGCCAGCAGTTCTTATCCTCACAATGAGCAGTTCTTC. Translated, it gives CASSSYPHNEQFF. The full variable domain, its missing parts supplied by reference TRBV28 and TRBJ2-1, is DVKVTQSSRYLVKRTGEKVFLECVQDMDHENMFWYRQDPGLGLRLIYFSYDVKMKEKGDIPEGYSVSREKKERFSLILESASTNQTSMYLCASSSYPHNEQFFGPGTRLTVL.

This chain joins TRBV7-2 and TRBJ2-6; 7 bases line up with TRBD1. This CDR3 comprises 20 residues. Germline assignment: CDR1 SGHTA and CDR2 FQGNSA. The V and J ends lost 5 bases and 0 bases, in that order; junction bases with no gene match: 16. The CDR3 loop is CASSPDRVTGLSSGANVLTF. CDR3 in DNA: TGTGCCAGCAGCCCAGACAGGGTCACTGGCCTATCCTCTGGGGCCAACGTCCTGACTTTC.

The chain joins TRBV28 to TRBJ1-6; maybe TRBD1 (5 bases). Germline V gives CDR1 MDHEN, CDR2 SYDVKM. V lost 5 bases and J lost 9, with 20 bases in between. The CDR3 length is 16 residues. Here the CDR3 DNA reads TGTGCCAGCAGTAGCCGCGAGCAGGGCGGTAGTTCACCCCTCCACTTT. Translating gives CASSSREQGGSSPLHF.

The chain links TRBV6-6 to TRBJ2-6; the D call may be TRBD1 or TRBD2 (5 bases each). The CDR3 loop spans 15 amino acids. Trimming cost V 6 bases and J 2 bases, with 11 bases left between them. CDR1 is MNHNY and CDR2 is SVGAGI in the germline V gene (reference sequence). The CDR3 DNA reads TGTGCCAGCAGCCAGAGGGACGCTGGGGCCAACGTCCTGACTTTC. This codes for CASSQRDAGANVLTF.